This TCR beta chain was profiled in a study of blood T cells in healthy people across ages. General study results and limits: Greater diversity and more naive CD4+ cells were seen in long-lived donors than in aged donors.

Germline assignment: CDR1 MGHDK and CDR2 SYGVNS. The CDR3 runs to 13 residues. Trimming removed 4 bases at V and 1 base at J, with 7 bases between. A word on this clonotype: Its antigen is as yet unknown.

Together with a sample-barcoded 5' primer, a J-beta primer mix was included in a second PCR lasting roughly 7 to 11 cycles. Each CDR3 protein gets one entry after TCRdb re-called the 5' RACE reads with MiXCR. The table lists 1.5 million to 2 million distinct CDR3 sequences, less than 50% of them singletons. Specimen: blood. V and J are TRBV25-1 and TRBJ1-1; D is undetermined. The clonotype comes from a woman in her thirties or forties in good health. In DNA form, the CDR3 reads TGTGCCAGCAGTGCCGCCGGGAACACTGAAGCTTTCTTT. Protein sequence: CASSAAGNTEAFF.